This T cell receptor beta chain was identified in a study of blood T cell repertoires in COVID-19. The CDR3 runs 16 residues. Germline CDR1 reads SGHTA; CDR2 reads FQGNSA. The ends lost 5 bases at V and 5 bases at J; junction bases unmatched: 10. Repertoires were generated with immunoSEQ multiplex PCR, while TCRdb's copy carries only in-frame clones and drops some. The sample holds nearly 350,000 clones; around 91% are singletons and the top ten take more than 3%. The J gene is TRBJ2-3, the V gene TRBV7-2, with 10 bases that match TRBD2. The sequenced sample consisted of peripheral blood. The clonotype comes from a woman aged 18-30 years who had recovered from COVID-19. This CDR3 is CASSPFLAGEVDTQYF. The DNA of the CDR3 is TGTGCCAGCAGCCCCTTTCTAGCGGGAGAGGTAGATACGCAGTATTTT.